Below, 18 T cell receptor beta chains from the same sample are listed, as sequenced in a study of CD8+CD57+ T cells in acquired aplastic anemia listed by TCRdb under 2018. Reads for this sample came from an Illumina HiSeq 2000. Profiling of TCR beta VDJ combinations and CDR3 sequences used genomic DNA as the template. TCRdb trimmed the raw reads at Q25, called clones with MiXCR and kept productive beta chains. Rows merge per CDR3 protein into single entries with the most common DNA and genes. This sample is represented by roughly 100,000 distinct CDR3 sequences; about 67% of them were singletons. The biggest ten clones account for 50% to 70% of the sample. Flow cytometry had shown CD8+CD57+ cell expansion in the patients selected for sequencing. The sample taken for sequencing was sorted CD4+, CD8+, or CD8+CD57+ T cells (not recorded which) from PBMCs. Receptor source: a human donor with aplastic anemia.

The rearrangement joins TRBV12-3 or TRBV12-4 to TRBJ2-7, with 8 positions matching TRBD1. The CDR3 sequence is 14 residues long. Trimming removed 4 bases from V and 5 bases from J; junction bases left unmatched: 7. CDR3 in amino acids: CASSCRQGPNEQYF. Written as DNA, the CDR3 is TGTGCCAGCAGTTGCAGACAGGGGCCCAACGAGCAGTACTTC.

This chain connects TRBV10-3 to TRBJ2-7; 10 nucleotides align to TRBD1. The CDR3 loop spans 15 amino acids. V lost 11 bases, J lost 5 bases, and 15 bases stayed unmatched. Germline CDR1 reads ENHRY; CDR2 reads SYGVKD. CDR3 nucleotides: TGTGCCTCCTCCGCAAGGGACAGGGGAATTAACGAGCAGTACTTC. Translated, it gives CASSARDRGINEQYF.

The V gene is TRBV4-2, the J gene TRBJ1-6, with D unresolved. Germline values: CDR1 LGHNA, CDR2 YNFKEQ. The CDR3 has 16 amino acids. Trimming stripped 4 bases from V and 10 bases from J, with 20 bases between. The DNA for the CDR3 is TGTGCCAGCAGCCGAGACCAGGACGGTAGTAAATCACCCCTCCACTTT. This encodes CASSRDQDGSKSPLHF.

This clonotype was detected once. This chain joins TRBV2 and TRBJ1-6; D gene ambiguous. The CDR3 contains 15 residues. Trimming stripped 2 bases from V and 9 bases from J, with 14 bases between. CDR1 SNHLY and CDR2 FYNNEI come from the germline V gene. The CDR3 here is CASSEMGFQGSPLHF. CDR3 nucleotide sequence: TGTGCCAGCAGTGAAATGGGGTTCCAAGGTTCACCCCTCCACTTT.

This clonotype came up many times. V and J are TRBV20-1 and TRBJ2-3; no definite D call. The V gene lost 6 bases and the J gene lost 0 bases, with 1 base spanning the gap. CDR3 size: 10 residues. Germline CDR1 DFQATT, CDR2 SNEGSKA (reference sequence). The CDR3 DNA follows: TGCAGTGCCAGCACAGATACGCAGTATTTT. Amino acid sequence: CSASTDTQYF.

The chain is built from TRBV10-3 and TRBJ2-7; 7 bases agree with TRBD2. The CDR3 runs to 15 residues. The V and J ends lost 4 bases and 2 bases, in that order; junction bases with no gene match: 8. CDR1 ENHRY and CDR2 SYGVKD come from the germline V gene. As DNA, the CDR3 is TGTGCCATCAGTGTTGATGCGGGAGATCCCTACGAGCAGTACTTC. Protein product: CAISVDAGDPYEQYF.

The chain has TRBV7-3 and TRBJ2-1; maybe TRBD2 (6 bases). Trimming removed 1 base at V and 3 bases at J, with 7 bases between. Germline CDR1 SGHTA, CDR2 FQGTGA. The CDR3 has 14 amino acids. DNA for the CDR3: TGTGCCAGCAGCTTAAGCGGGGACTACAATGAGCAGTTCTTC. Protein: CASSLSGDYNEQFF. The full variable domain, completed using reference TRBV7-3 and TRBJ2-1, is GAGVSQTPSNKVTEKGKYVELRCDPISGHTALYWYRQSLGQGPEFLIYFQGTGAADDSGLPNDRFFAVRPEGSVSTLKIQRTERGDSAVYLCASSLSGDYNEQFFGPGTRLTVL.

J is TRBJ2-7 and V is TRBV10-3; D gene unclear. This CDR3 has 14 residues. V lost 0 bases and J lost 2, with 8 bases in between. Germline V CDR1 and CDR2: ENHRY, SYGVKD. The CDR3 DNA reads as TGTGCCATCAGTGAGTCGAACACGGCCTACGAGCAGTACTTC. It codes for CAISESNTAYEQYF.

This clonotype was counted a few times. V usage is TRBV29-1 and J usage is TRBJ2-3; D unresolved. Germline lookup yields CDR1 SQVTM and CDR2 ANQGSEA. The CDR3 extends over 13 amino acids. The germline V and J ends were trimmed by 3 bases and 2 bases, with 9 bases remaining between them. CDR3 in DNA: TGCAGCGTTGATAAGGGCCACACAGATACGCAGTATTTT. This gives the protein CSVDKGHTDTQYF.

V usage is TRBV15 and J usage is TRBJ2-7; D might be TRBD1 or TRBD2, each matching 6 bases. The CDR3 has 15 amino acids. The germline V and J ends were trimmed by 4 bases and 1 base, with 14 bases remaining between them. From germline, CDR1 is LNHNV and CDR2 YYDKDF (reference sequence). The CDR3 loop is CATSIEGGLSYEQYF. The CDR3 DNA reads as TGTGCCACCAGCATCGAGGGGGGACTTTCCTACGAGCAGTACTTC.

This clonotype was detected many times. J is TRBJ2-5 and V is TRBV7-9; a weak D match, TRBD1 (5 bases). V lost 3 bases, J lost 4 bases, and 9 bases lay in between. The CDR3 covers 13 residues. Germline lookup yields CDR1 SEHNR and CDR2 FQNEAQ (reference sequence). Here the CDR3 DNA reads TGTGCCAGCAGCTTGGCAGGGATAGAGACCCAGTACTTC. This codes for CASSLAGIETQYF.

The chain is built from TRBV6-5 and TRBJ2-7; D is uncertain. Germline V gives CDR1 MNHEY, CDR2 SVGAGI. This CDR3 has 13 amino acids. Between the trimmed V and J ends, which lost 0 bases and 3 bases, there was a span of 6 bases. CDR3 bases: TGTGCCAGCAGTTACTCGATGGTCTACGAGCAGTACTTC. The encoded protein is CASSYSMVYEQYF.

The gene calls are TRBV7-3 and TRBJ2-6, with D uncertain. The CDR3 spans 15 residues. V was trimmed by 0 bases and J by 5 bases, leaving 8 bases between them. The V gene's germline CDR1 is SGHTA and CDR2 FQGTGA. CDR3 amino acids: CASSLTGGRANVLTF. The CDR3 bases are TGTGCCAGCAGCTTAACGGGTGGGAGGGCCAACGTCCTGACTTTC.

This clonotype is termed medium-sized. This rearrangement joins TRBV15 to TRBJ2-7; no clear D gene. V dropped 0 bases and J dropped 9 bases, with 12 bases sitting between them. Germline values: CDR1 LNHNV, CDR2 YYDKDF (reference sequence). The CDR3 is 13 residues long. The CDR3, as DNA: TGTGCCACCAGCAGAGAGACCTTATTGGGGCAGTACTTC. Protein sequence: CATSRETLLGQYF.

This chain joins TRBV5-1 and TRBJ1-2, with 8 nucleotides matching TRBD1. V trimming: 1 base; J trimming: 4 bases; junction bases outside the gene matches: 6. The CDR3 sequence is 15 residues long. Germline lookup yields CDR1 SGHRS and CDR2 YFSETQ. The CDR3 DNA follows: TGCGCCAGCAGCTTGACCCGGACAGGGACCTATGGCTACACCTTC. It is translated as CASSLTRTGTYGYTF.

The chain recombines TRBV6-5 with TRBJ2-7; D could derive from TRBD1 or TRBD2 (6 bases each). The CDR3 runs 14 residues. Germline V CDR1 and CDR2: MNHEY, SVGAGI. V shed 5 bases and J shed 0 bases, with 11 bases lying between them. The CDR3 DNA reads TGTGCCAGCAGTGACCGGGGGCTCTCCTACGAGCAGTACTTC. This encodes CASSDRGLSYEQYF.

V gene TRBV7-8 combines with J gene TRBJ1-6; no definite D call. The CDR3 length is 14 residues. V lost 1 base to trimming and J lost 12 bases, with 13 bases between them. Germline V gene data show CDR1 as SGHVS and CDR2 as FQNEAQ. CDR3: CASSLEGLLEPLHF. The CDR3 DNA reads as TGTGCCAGCAGCTTAGAAGGGTTGTTAGAACCCCTCCACTTT.

This clonotype was recorded a few times. The gene calls are TRBV7-8 and TRBJ2-7, with TRBD2 as a possible D gene (5 bases). The CDR3 runs 15 residues. Trimming took off 7 bases at V and 5 bases at J, with 21 bases between the two ends. Germline V lookup: CDR1 SGHVS, CDR2 FQNEAQ. The CDR3 DNA reads TGTGCCAGCACCCCCCGGGGAACGAAGAGCCACGAGCAGTACTTC. Residues: CASTPRGTKSHEQYF.